This T cell receptor beta chain comes out of a study of cytomegalovirus exposure and HLA in healthy donors. Study details: A prior study identified some 100 million unique TCR beta sequences from about 200 million T cells.

Researchers ran the PCR with 60 Vbeta and 13 Jbeta primers. The data were produced by immunoSEQ multiplex PCR, yet TCRdb's version contains in-frame clones alone and is incomplete. Of roughly 160,000 clones in the sample, about four fifths were seen once. As to this clone: What it binds is unknown.

General study points: The study carried out a later analysis of TCR beta sequences. It associated approximately 17,000 of them with specific HLA alleles at a false discovery rate of 0.05. Reported results showed that the classifier diagnosed cytomegalovirus status with high specificity and sensitivity.

The receptor's source is a woman aged 50 to 60 in good health and CMV-seropositive. Sequenced sample: PBMCs.

The chain's CDR3 is CSVDPRGGQNTEAFF. In DNA form, the CDR3 reads TGCAGCGTTGACCCCCGCGGTGGACAGAACACTGAAGCTTTCTTT. The chain has TRBV29-1 and TRBJ1-1; tentatively, D is TRBD1 (5 bases). V lost 3 bases to trimming and J lost 1 base, with 15 bases between them. The CDR3 has 15 residues. CDR1 and CDR2 (germline): SQVTM, ANQGSEA.